The entry that follows covers one TCR beta chain sequence. Data came from immunoSEQ multiplex PCR; TCRdb stores just in-frame clones and leaves some out. There are 160,000 or so clones in the sample; 70% to 90% occur only once, and around 9.9% lies in the top ten. This sample was included in a study of blood T cell repertoires in COVID-19. Study as a whole: Sites in the United States, Italy and Spain provided acute and convalescent COVID-19 samples. Sources were T cells, B-cell-depleted T cells, or PBMCs; the material itself was cDNA or gDNA.

From germline, CDR1 is MNHEY and CDR2 SVGAGI. The V end lost 6 bases, the J end lost 10 bases, and 18 bases lay between the germline ends. This CDR3 contains 14 residues. The sequencing sample was made of peripheral blood. This rearrangement joins TRBV6-5 to TRBJ1-4, with D possibly TRBD1 on 5 matching bases. The receptor comes from a human donor in a cohort sampled during active COVID-19. CDR3 sequence reads: CASSLAAGRGKLFF. For the CDR3, the DNA is TGTGCCAGCAGCCTGGCAGCCGGAAGGGGAAAACTGTTTTTT.